The TCR beta chain under discussion was sequenced for a study of cytomegalovirus exposure and HLA in healthy donors. The CDR3 length is 16 residues. Germline CDR1 KGHSH, CDR2 LQKENI. V lost 0 bases to trimming and J lost 4 bases, with 12 bases between them. A multiplex PCR was run with 60 Vbeta primers and 13 Jbeta primers. Assay used: immunoSEQ multiplex PCR; TCRdb lists only in-frame clones, some missing. Among 100,000 to 150,000 clones listed, around 75% were seen once. The specimen sequenced was PBMCs. The sequence was collected from a woman between 45 and 65 years old in good health and CMV-seronegative. The chain combines TRBV18 with TRBJ2-2, with D possibly being TRBD1 (6 bases). CDR3 coding DNA: TGTGCCAGCTCACCACCTCAGGGGACGAGCACCGGGGAGCTGTTTTTT. It is translated as CASSPPQGTSTGELFF.